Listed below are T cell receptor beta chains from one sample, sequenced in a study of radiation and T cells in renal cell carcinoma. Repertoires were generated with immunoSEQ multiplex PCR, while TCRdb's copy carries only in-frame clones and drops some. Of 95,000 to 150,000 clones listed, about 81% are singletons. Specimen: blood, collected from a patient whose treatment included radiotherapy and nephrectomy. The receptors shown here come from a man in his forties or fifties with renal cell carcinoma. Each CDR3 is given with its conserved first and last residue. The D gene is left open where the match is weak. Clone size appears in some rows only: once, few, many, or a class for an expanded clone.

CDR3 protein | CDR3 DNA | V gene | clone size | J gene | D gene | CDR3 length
CASSLAGGTGTDTQYF | TGCGCCAGCAGCTTGGCCGGCGGGACAGGCACAGATACGCAGTATTTT | TRBV5-1 | - | TRBJ2-3 | - | 16
CASSPGQGATEAFF | TGTGCCAGCAGCCCCGGACAGGGGGCAACTGAAGCTTTCTTT | TRBV7-9 | - | TRBJ1-1 | TRBD1 | 14
CASSKAALPSTGAFGYTF | TGTGCCAGCAGCAAAGCCGCTCTACCCTCGACAGGTGCCTTTGGCTACACCTTC | TRBV21-1 | - | TRBJ1-2 | - | 18
CASSIEDGDEKLFF | TGTGCCAGTAGTATAGAGGACGGCGATGAAAAACTGTTTTTT | TRBV19 | - | TRBJ1-4 | - | 14
CASLTGANYGYTF | TGTGCCAGCCTAACAGGGGCTAACTATGGCTACACCTTC | TRBV6-1 | - | TRBJ1-2 | TRBD1 | 13
CASSSQTGGFGELFF | TGTGCCAGCAGCTCACAGACAGGGGGCTTCGGGGAGCTGTTTTTT | TRBV11-3 | once | TRBJ2-2 | TRBD1 | 15
CASSPFGVNYGYTF | TGTGCCAGCAGCCCTTTTGGGGTAAACTATGGCTACACCTTC | TRBV7-6 | - | TRBJ1-2 | - | 14
CASSVDEGANEKLFF | TGTGCCAGCAGCGTAGACGAGGGGGCTAATGAAAAACTGTTTTTT | TRBV9 | - | TRBJ1-4 | - | 15
CASSLSTGNEQFF | TGTGCCAGCAGCTTAAGTACGGGGAATGAGCAGTTCTTC | TRBV7-8 | - | TRBJ2-1 | - | 13
CASSPAKGRPTTNEKLFF | TGTGCCAGCAGCCCGGCGAAGGGGCGGCCTACAACTAATGAAAAACTGTTTTTT | TRBV7-2 | - | TRBJ1-4 | - | 18
CASSFEDDQQYF | TGTGCCAGCAGTTTTGAGGATGATCAGCAGTACTTC | TRBV28 | - | TRBJ2-7 | - | 12
CASSQAGQGRDYEQYF | TGCGCCAGCAGCCAAGCCGGACAGGGGAGGGACTACGAGCAGTACTTC | TRBV4-3 | once | TRBJ2-7 | TRBD1 | 16
CAWSVQGDVRNSPLHF | TGTGCCTGGAGTGTACAAGGAGACGTTCGAAATTCACCCCTCCACTTT | TRBV30 | - | TRBJ1-6 | - | 16
CASSVAADGGSPLHF | TGTGCCAGCAGCGTAGCGGCAGACGGCGGTTCACCCCTCCACTTT | TRBV9 | - | TRBJ1-6 | - | 15
CASSSGTGGAGDEKLFF | TGTGCCAGCAGCTCAGGGACAGGGGGCGCCGGAGATGAAAAACTGTTTTTT | TRBV7-6 | - | TRBJ1-4 | TRBD1 | 17
CASSQGDEQYF | TGTGCCAGCAGCCAGGGGGACGAGCAGTACTTC | TRBV2 | - | TRBJ2-7 | TRBD1 | 11
CASSRDQGVANEKLFF | TGTGCCAGCAGCCGGGACCAGGGAGTTGCTAATGAAAAACTGTTTTTT | TRBV5-4 | - | TRBJ1-4 | - | 16
CTSSSRQGRGTMNTEAFF | TGCACCAGCAGCTCAAGACAGGGCAGGGGGACAATGAACACTGAAGCTTTCTTT | TRBV1 | - | TRBJ1-1 | - | 18
CASKSGDSYNEQFF | TGTGCCAGTAAATCAGGGGACTCCTACAATGAGCAGTTCTTC | TRBV19 | - | TRBJ2-1 | - | 14
CASRKAGGAIYPYEQYF | TGCGCCAGCAGGAAAGCAGGGGGGGCCATTTACCCCTACGAGCAGTACTTC | TRBV4-1 | - | TRBJ2-7 | - | 17
CSVKGGPSSYNEQFF | TGCAGCGTCAAAGGGGGTCCGAGCTCCTACAATGAGCAGTTCTTC | TRBV29-1 | - | TRBJ2-1 | - | 15
CASSQGLAGAGTGELFF | TGTGCCAGCAGTCAAGGACTAGCGGGAGCGGGGACCGGGGAGCTGTTTTTT | TRBV7-3 | - | TRBJ2-2 | TRBD2 | 17
CAWRVGPPGTGGTIGYTF | TGTGCCTGGAGGGTTGGTCCCCCCGGGACAGGGGGCACCATCGGCTACACCTTC | TRBV30 | - | TRBJ1-2 | TRBD1 | 18
CASSQVWGENTEAFF | TGTGCCAGCAGCCAAGTTTGGGGGGAGAACACTGAAGCTTTCTTT | TRBV14 | - | TRBJ1-1 | - | 15
CASSTGAEAFF | TGTGCCAGCAGTACGGGGGCTGAAGCTTTCTTT | TRBV27 | - | TRBJ1-1 | - | 11
CASSSPWTSGSVTLNEQFF | TGTGCCAGCAGTTCGCCCTGGACTAGCGGGAGCGTTACCCTCAATGAGCAGTTCTTC | TRBV28 | - | TRBJ2-1 | TRBD2 | 19
CASSPMGAQGPGYTF | TGTGCCAGCAGCCCGATGGGGGCACAGGGCCCGGGCTACACCTTC | TRBV7-3 | - | TRBJ1-2 | - | 15
CASSVDGSTDTQYF | TGTGCCAGCAGCGTAGACGGCAGCACAGATACGCAGTATTTT | TRBV9 | - | TRBJ2-3 | - | 14
CASSLDVYDEQFF | TGTGCTAGCAGCTTGGATGTGTACGATGAGCAGTTCTTC | TRBV7-7 | few | TRBJ2-1 | - | 13
CASSSPTGSTQGTQYF | TGTGCCAGCAGCTCACCGACAGGCTCAACGCAGGGTACGCAGTATTTT | TRBV7-6 | - | TRBJ2-3 | - | 16
CASSPTGLRKYF | TGTGCCAGCAGCCCAACAGGGCTCCGGAAGTATTTT | TRBV25-1 | - | TRBJ2-3 | - | 12
CASSSITSGDTEAFF | TGCGCCAGCAGCTCCATAACCTCAGGGGACACTGAAGCTTTCTTT | TRBV5-1 | few | TRBJ1-1 | - | 15
CASSDSTDTQYF | TGTGCCAGCAGTGACAGCACAGATACGCAGTATTTT | TRBV2 | - | TRBJ2-3 | - | 12
CASSLDSAGGPLFF | TGTGCCAGCAGCTTGGATTCAGCGGGGGGACCTCTGTTCTTC | TRBV5-4 | - | TRBJ2-1 | TRBD2 | 14
CAIEAGDDTGELFF | TGTGCCATCGAAGCGGGAGATGACACCGGGGAGCTGTTTTTT | TRBV10-3 | - | TRBJ2-2 | TRBD2 | 14
CASSNPDSLGTEAFF | TGTGCCAGTAGTAACCCGGACAGTTTGGGCACTGAAGCTTTCTTT | TRBV19 | - | TRBJ1-1 | - | 15
CASNTRQGSYGYTF | TGTGCCAGCAACACTCGACAGGGAAGCTATGGCTACACCTTC | TRBV5-8 | - | TRBJ1-2 | TRBD1 | 14
CASSSPGTGGLQNEKLFF | TGTGCCAGCAGCTCGCCCGGGACAGGTGGGTTGCAGAATGAAAAACTGTTTTTT | TRBV7-6 | once | TRBJ1-4 | TRBD1 | 18
CASSEAEEGVSYF | TGTGCCAGCAGTGAAGCGGAAGAGGGCGTGTCGTATTTT | TRBV2 | - | TRBJ2-3 | - | 13